The source of this T cell receptor (beta chain) is a study of T-cell memory formation after mild COVID-19. Only a few counts were recorded for this clonotype. Its antigen remains unknown. TCRdb reanalysed the 5' RACE reads using MiXCR and keeps one entry per CDR3 protein. In the table there are over 350,000 distinct CDR3 sequences, less than 25% of which are singletons. Trimming cost V 3 bases and J 4 bases; bases outside gene matches: 4. CDR1 SEHNR and CDR2 FQNEAQ come from the germline V gene (reference sequence). The CDR3 is made up of 17 amino acids. Notes on the study in general: Later expanders leaned CD4+, whereas clones that contracted between day 15 and 85 were balanced CD4/CD8. Confirmation of SARS-CoV-2 specificity was lacking for second-wave clones peaking day 37.

The chain is built from TRBV7-9 and TRBJ2-3; 16 positions agree with TRBD2. Sequencing used PBMCs or a T cell subset sorted from them (not recorded which). The clonotype originates from an adult woman who had mild COVID-19 (a few samples of this study predate the infection). Cell type and time point are not known. Here the CDR3 reads CASSFPGLAGGADTQYF. Written as DNA, the CDR3 is TGTGCCAGCAGCTTCCCGGGACTAGCGGGAGGGGCAGATACGCAGTATTTT.